The text below deals with one TCR beta chain. Profiling relied on immunoSEQ multiplex PCR, and the TCRdb table lists in-frame clones only, not all of them. The sample has approximately 76,000 clones, approximately 83% seen once. The data were taken from a study of technical replicates of blood from a few donors. Trimming took off 4 bases at V and 5 bases at J, with 15 bases between the two ends. The CDR3 loop spans 14 amino acids. Looked up from germline, CDR1 is SGHNT and CDR2 is YYREEE (reference sequence). The material sequenced was PBMCs. This receptor was obtained from a human donor in good health. Some clones in this sample may be carry-over from other donors' samples. This rearrangement joins TRBV5-4 to TRBJ2-5, with a weak D call TRBD1 (5 bases). The CDR3 here is CASSPKGSIETQYF. The CDR3, as DNA: TGTGCCAGCAGCCCGAAGGGGTCAATCGAGACCCAGTACTTC.